This TCR beta chain is drawn from a study of cytomegalovirus exposure and HLA in healthy donors. The PCR ran on 60 Vbeta and 13 Jbeta primers. Clones were read by immunoSEQ multiplex PCR, and TCRdb kept only the in-frame ones, dropping some. The data show over 100,000 clones, with about 76% seen just once and 6.6% held by the top ten. This CDR3 is 15 amino acids long. CDR1 SNHLY and CDR2 FYNNEI come from the germline V gene. V was clipped by 6 bases and J by 6 bases; unmatched bases: 4. Regarding this clone: Antigen unknown.

Points from the study as a whole: It is likely that the observed cluster of highly shared sequence variants was a sequencing artifact. Researchers catalogued approximately 160 TCR beta chains as cytomegalovirus-associated. According to reports, the classifier identified cytomegalovirus status with high specificity and sensitivity. Near-uniform donor sequencing depth was presumed by presence/absence analyses.

The sample consisted of PBMCs. This TCR was sampled from a man aged 35 to 55 in good health and CMV-seropositive. The chain combines TRBV2 with TRBJ2-2, with 13 bases aligning to TRBD2. The DNA for the CDR3 is TGTGCCAGCAGATGGACTAGCGGGAGCCCCGGGGAGCTGTTTTTT. Amino acids: CASRWTSGSPGELFF.